A single sample is the source of the 5 T cell receptor beta chains below, sequenced in a study of response to subunit inactivated influenza vaccine. MiXCR, run by TCRdb on the RT-PCR reads, gives a single entry per CDR3 protein. In the table there are more than 700,000 distinct CDR3 sequences, 21% of which are singletons. The specimen was PBMCs from blood, collected about 5 days after vaccination. The source is a man between 45 and 60 years old who received an inactivated influenza vaccine.

This chain links TRBV20-1 with TRBJ2-1; possibly TRBD2 for D (5 bases). V shed 5 bases and J shed 2 bases, with 28 bases lying between them. The CDR3 extends over 19 amino acids. Germline CDR1 reads DFQATT; CDR2 reads SNEGSKA (reference sequence). The CDR3 is CSAGSLDPFPSPAYNEQFF. Written as DNA, the CDR3 is TGCAGTGCTGGGAGTTTGGACCCCTTTCCCTCACCGGCCTACAATGAGCAGTTCTTC.

The J gene is TRBJ2-7, the V gene TRBV7-2; D tentatively fits TRBD1 or TRBD2 (5 bases each). The V end was cut by 5 bases, the J end by 1 base, with 18 bases between. The CDR3 consists of 16 residues. Germline V gives CDR1 SGHTA, CDR2 FQGNSA. This CDR3 is CASSVGGHGASYEQYF. The CDR3 DNA is TGTGCCAGCAGCGTAGGAGGACATGGGGCTTCCTACGAGCAGTACTTC. The full variable domain, rest sourced from reference TRBV7-2 and TRBJ2-7, is GAGVSQSPSNKVTEKGKDVELRCDPISGHTALYWYRQSLGQGLEFLIYFQGNSAPDKSGLPSDRFSAERTGGSVSTLTIQRTQQEDSAVYLCASSVGGHGASYEQYFGPGTRLTVT.

V usage is TRBV29-1 and J usage is TRBJ1-1, with 10 bases fitting TRBD1. J gave up 6 bases and V 7 bases, and 11 bases lay outside the gene matches. CDR3 length equals 14 residues. Germline CDR1 and CDR2: SQVTM and ANQGSEA. CDR3 amino acids: CSATLRDRGPEAFF. In DNA, the CDR3 is TGCAGCGCCACCCTACGGGACAGGGGCCCTGAAGCTTTCTTT.

The J gene is TRBJ2-7, the V gene TRBV11-2, with D possibly TRBD1 on 5 matching bases. Germline values: CDR1 SGHAT, CDR2 FQNNGV. This CDR3 contains 14 residues. Trimming cost V 5 bases and J 6 bases, with 17 bases left between them. In DNA, the CDR3 is TGTGCCAGCAGCAAACAGGATCCTCTCACCGAGCAGTACTTC. Protein: CASSKQDPLTEQYF.

This clonotype turned up a few times. This chain connects TRBV28 to TRBJ1-4; 9 bases align to TRBD1. The germline CDR1 and CDR2 sequences are MDHEN and SYDVKM. With 6 bases clipped from V and 7 bases from J, the junction kept 3 bases outside the gene matches. The CDR3 has 13 amino acids. CDR3 DNA: TGTGCCAGCAGGACAGGGGGAGGTGAAAAACTGTTTTTT. It specifies CASRTGGGEKLFF.